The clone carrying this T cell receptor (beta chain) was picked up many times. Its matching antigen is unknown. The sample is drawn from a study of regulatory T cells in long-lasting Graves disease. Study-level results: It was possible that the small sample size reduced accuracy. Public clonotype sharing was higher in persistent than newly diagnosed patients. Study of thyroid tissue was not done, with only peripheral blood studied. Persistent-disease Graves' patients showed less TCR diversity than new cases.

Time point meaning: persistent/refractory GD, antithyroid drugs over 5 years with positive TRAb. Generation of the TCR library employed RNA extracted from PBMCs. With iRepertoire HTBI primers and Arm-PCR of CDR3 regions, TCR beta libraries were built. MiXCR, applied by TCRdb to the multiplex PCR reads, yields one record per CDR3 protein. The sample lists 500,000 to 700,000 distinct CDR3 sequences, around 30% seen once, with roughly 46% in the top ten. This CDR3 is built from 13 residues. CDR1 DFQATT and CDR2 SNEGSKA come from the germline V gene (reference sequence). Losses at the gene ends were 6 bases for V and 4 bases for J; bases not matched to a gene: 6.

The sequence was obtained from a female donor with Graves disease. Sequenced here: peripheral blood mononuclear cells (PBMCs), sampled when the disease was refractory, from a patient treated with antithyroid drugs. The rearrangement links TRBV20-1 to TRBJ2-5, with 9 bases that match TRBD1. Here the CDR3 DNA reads TGCAGTGCCCCGGGGGGACAGGGAGAGACCCAGTACTTC. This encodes CSAPGGQGETQYF.